This T cell receptor beta chain stems from a study of blood T cell repertoires in COVID-19. TCRdb keeps only in-frame clones here, not all; method: immunoSEQ multiplex PCR. The sample shows some 220,000 clones, 80% of them seen only once. There are 14 residues in the CDR3. With 2 bases removed from V and 4 bases from J, the gap between germline ends came to 12 bases. Germline lookup yields CDR1 SGDLS and CDR2 YYNGEE. The chain employs TRBV9 and TRBJ1-1; D call uncertain. Sequenced sample: peripheral blood. The sequence was collected from a human donor in a cohort sampled during active COVID-19. The CDR3 region is CASSVSWGGTEAFF. The CDR3 nucleotides read TGTGCCAGCAGCGTGAGTTGGGGAGGCACTGAAGCTTTCTTT.